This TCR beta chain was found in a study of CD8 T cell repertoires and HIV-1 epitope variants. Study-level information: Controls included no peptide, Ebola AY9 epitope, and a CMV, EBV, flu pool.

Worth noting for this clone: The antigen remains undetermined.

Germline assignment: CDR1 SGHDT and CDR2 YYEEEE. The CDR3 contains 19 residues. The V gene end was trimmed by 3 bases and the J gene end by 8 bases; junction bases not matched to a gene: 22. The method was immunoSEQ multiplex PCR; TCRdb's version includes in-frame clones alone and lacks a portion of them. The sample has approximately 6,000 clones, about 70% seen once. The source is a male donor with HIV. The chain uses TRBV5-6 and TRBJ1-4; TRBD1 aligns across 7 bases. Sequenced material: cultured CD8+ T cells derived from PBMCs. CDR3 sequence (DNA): TGTGCCAGCAGCTCCCGGGACCCGGAACGGGACAGCGGGTGGGAAAAACTGTTTTTT. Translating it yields CASSSRDPERDSGWEKLFF.